Each of the 16 T cell receptor beta chains below was sequenced from the same sample in a study of blood T cell repertoires in COVID-19. The assay was immunoSEQ multiplex PCR, and TCRdb's table has in-frame clones only and misses some. This table has around 280,000 clones, around 90% appearing once. Sequenced input: PBMCs or T cells enriched from blood (not recorded which). These receptors all stem from a woman aged 40 to 50 who had recovered from COVID-19.

This clone was seen only a few times. The chain carries TRBV6-2 or TRBV6-3 and TRBJ1-1; 10 bases map to TRBD1. The germline gives CDR1 MNHEY, CDR2 SVGEGT. CDR3 length equals 14 residues. V trimming: 6 bases; J trimming: 5 bases; junction bases outside the gene matches: 6. CDR3 sequence: CASSLTGGLTEAFF. The DNA for the CDR3 is TGTGCCAGCAGCCTGACAGGGGGCCTTACTGAAGCTTTCTTT.

V usage is TRBV10-2 and J usage is TRBJ1-3; D remains ambiguous. The CDR3 loop spans 12 amino acids. CDR1 is WSHSY and CDR2 is SAAADI in the germline V gene. V was trimmed by 8 bases and J by 4 bases, leaving 9 bases between them. CDR3 nucleotide sequence: TGCGCCAGCCAATCCGGGGGAAACACCATATATTTT. This gives the protein CASQSGGNTIYF.

The chain recombines TRBV28 with TRBJ1-6, with TRBD1 identical over 11 bases. CDR3 length: 18 amino acids. The J segment lost 9 bases and the V segment lost 3 bases, leaving 13 bases of the junction unmatched. The germline CDR1 and CDR2 sequences are MDHEN and SYDVKM. CDR3 residues: CASSFRPHRTGGLSPLHF. As DNA, the CDR3 is TGTGCCAGCAGTTTTCGGCCACACAGGACAGGGGGCCTTTCACCCCTCCACTTT.

V gene TRBV4-3 combines with J gene TRBJ2-5, with D unclear. Germline values: CDR1 LGHNA, CDR2 YSLEER. The CDR3 is 13 residues long. V lost 4 bases and J lost 1, with 7 bases in between. CDR3 nucleotide sequence: TGCGCCAGCAGCCCATTAGTCCAAGAGACCCAGTACTTC. Encoded protein: CASSPLVQETQYF.

The chain is built from TRBV7-2 and TRBJ2-2; no definite D call. This CDR3 is 16 amino acids long. The germline V and J ends were trimmed by 0 bases and 1 base, with 9 bases remaining between them. Looked up from germline, CDR1 is SGHTA and CDR2 is FQGNSA. CDR3 in amino acids: CASSLAPGGNTGELFF. The CDR3 bases are TGTGCCAGCAGCTTAGCGCCTGGCGGGAACACCGGGGAGCTGTTTTTT.

V gene TRBV5-4 combines with J gene TRBJ2-7, with TRBD2 identical over 14 bases. Germline CDR1 reads SGHNT; CDR2 reads YYREEE (reference sequence). The J segment lost 0 bases and the V segment lost 4 bases, leaving 3 bases of the junction unmatched. The CDR3 is 16 residues long. The CDR3 protein is CASSLGTSGSSYEQYF. DNA of the CDR3: TGTGCCAGCAGCCTCGGGACTAGCGGGAGCTCCTACGAGCAGTACTTC.

The chain joins TRBV30 to TRBJ1-4; 8 bases align to TRBD1. Germline V gene sequence: CDR1 GTSNPN, CDR2 SVGIG (reference sequence). The junction had 12 bases not matched to a gene; V was cut back by 8 bases and J by 7 bases. The length of the CDR3 is 14 residues. The CDR3 coding sequence is TGTGCCAGCACAGGGGGGGACGCTATTGAAAAACTGTTTTTT. It translates to CASTGGDAIEKLFF.

V gene TRBV13 combines with J gene TRBJ2-7, with D tentatively TRBD1 (6 bases). Germline CDR1 and CDR2: PRHDT and FYEKMQ (reference sequence). The V end was cut by 2 bases, the J end by 7 bases, with 12 bases between. This CDR3 contains 13 residues. The CDR3 DNA reads as TGTGCCAGCAGCTTACAAGACCAGGGGGAGCAGTACTTC. Its translation: CASSLQDQGEQYF.

This chain joins TRBV30 and TRBJ2-2; TRBD2 matches 14 bases. Germline loops: CDR1 GTSNPN, CDR2 SVGIG (reference sequence). The CDR3 extends over 20 amino acids. V dropped 1 base and J dropped 6; count of bases not matched to a gene: 16. The CDR3 loop is CAWSAVKGLAGVIRAGELFF. CDR3 sequence (DNA): TGTGCCTGGAGTGCAGTAAAGGGACTAGCGGGAGTAATCAGGGCCGGGGAGCTGTTTTTT.

This clone was seen only once. The V and J genes are TRBV27 and TRBJ2-1, with TRBD1 matching 10 bases. The trim removed 5 bases at V and 2 bases at J, leaving 6 bases unmatched. The CDR3 length is 16 residues. Germline V gene data show CDR1 as MNHEY and CDR2 as SMNVEV (reference sequence). The CDR3 reads CASSGPGQGTYNEQFF. The DNA for the CDR3 is TGTGCCAGCAGTGGCCCGGGACAGGGGACCTACAATGAGCAGTTCTTC.

This chain connects TRBV7-9 to TRBJ2-7, with 9 nucleotides matching TRBD1. The germline gives CDR1 SEHNR, CDR2 FQNEAQ (reference sequence). This CDR3 region has 16 residues. Trimming removed 5 bases from V and 5 bases from J; junction bases left unmatched: 13. CDR3 loop: CASSPAQGTGYDEQYF. CDR3 in DNA: TGTGCCAGCAGCCCCGCGCAGGGGACAGGGTATGACGAGCAGTACTTC.

V is TRBV7-2 and J is TRBJ2-5; D ambiguous. This CDR3 has 14 amino acids. Trimming shortened V by 1 base and J by 2 bases, and 8 bases separated the two germline ends. Germline-derived CDR1 and CDR2 are SGHTA and FQGNSA. The DNA of the CDR3 is TGTGCCAGCAGCTTAGGTCACGGGCAAGAGACCCAGTACTTC. Translated: CASSLGHGQETQYF.

The chain uses TRBV28 and TRBJ2-3; D is ambiguous. This CDR3 has 12 amino acids. Per the germline V gene, CDR1 is MDHEN and CDR2 is SYDVKM. With 5 bases removed from V and 5 bases from J, the gap between germline ends came to 8 bases. The CDR3 loop reads CASSIEVDTQYF. The CDR3 bases are TGTGCCAGCAGTATAGAGGTAGATACGCAGTATTTT. The variable domain in full, with the rest retrieved from reference TRBV28 and TRBJ2-3, is DVKVTQSSRYLVKRTGEKVFLECVQDMDHENMFWYRQDPGLGLRLIYFSYDVKMKEKGDIPEGYSVSREKKERFSLILESASTNQTSMYLCASSIEVDTQYFGPGTRLTVL.

This clone appeared a single time. This sequence joins TRBV29-1 and TRBJ1-2; the match to TRBD1 covers 9 bases. The V segment lost 3 bases and the J segment 3 bases; nucleotides outside the gene matches: 8. The CDR3 length is 15 residues. Germline assignment: CDR1 SQVTM and CDR2 ANQGSEA. The CDR3 DNA follows: TGCAGCGTTGATGTATTGGGACAGGGTGACTATGGCTACACCTTC. It specifies CSVDVLGQGDYGYTF.

The chain uses TRBV20-1 and TRBJ2-3; no firm D call. This CDR3 region has 11 residues. Germline CDR1 reads DFQATT; CDR2 reads SNEGSKA (reference sequence). V lost 3 bases and J 6 bases, leaving 7 bases between the germline ends. In DNA form, the CDR3 reads TGCAGTGCTAGTACCGAGGATACGCAGTATTTT. Amino acid sequence: CSASTEDTQYF.

This clone was observed a few times. The rearrangement uses TRBV6-6 and TRBJ2-7, with 10 bases identical to TRBD1. V was pared by 6 bases and J by 7 bases, with 9 bases of the junction left unmatched. Germline V gene data show CDR1 as MNHNY and CDR2 as SVGAGI (reference sequence). The CDR3 loop spans 14 amino acids. The CDR3, as DNA: TGTGCCAGCAGACCCGGGACAGGGGCGGAGGAGCAGTACTTC. This encodes CASRPGTGAEEQYF.